A selection of T cell receptor beta chains follows, all from one sample in a study of Ad26.COV2.S vaccination and SARS-CoV-2 variants. Using immunoSEQ multiplex PCR, the repertoire was profiled, and TCRdb retains in-frame clones only, with some absent. The sample lists some 400,000 clones, 89% occurring once. Specimen: peripheral blood, collected in a trial of Ad26.COV2.S vaccine versus placebo. These receptors were collected from a person aged 18-65 years who received the Ad26.COV2.S COVID-19 vaccine or a placebo. The CDR3 runs from the conserved cysteine through the conserved F or W. The D gene is left open where the match is weak. The size field is filled for only some rows; it gives once, few, many or a size class.

J gene | D gene | clone size | V gene | CDR3 protein | CDR3 DNA
TRBJ1-5 | TRBD1 | - | TRBV15 | CATSVGQVLNQPQHF | TGTGCCACCAGCGTAGGACAGGTCCTCAATCAGCCCCAGCATTTT
TRBJ2-2 | - | - | TRBV7-2 | CASSLDRARTGELFF | TGTGCCAGCAGCTTAGATCGGGCGAGGACCGGGGAGCTGTTTTTT
TRBJ2-4 | TRBD2 | - | TRBV19 | CASSIGLAGGNIQYF | TGTGCCAGTAGTATAGGGCTAGCGGGAGGAAACATTCAGTACTTC
TRBJ2-6 | - | - | TRBV18 | CASSPFSGANVLTF | TGTGCCAGCTCACCTTTCTCTGGGGCCAACGTCCTGACTTTC
TRBJ2-6 | TRBD1 | - | TRBV27 | CASSKPRTGTGFGANVLTF | TGTGCCAGCAGTAAACCACGCACCGGGACAGGCTTTGGGGCCAACGTCCTGACTTTC
TRBJ2-1 | - | - | TRBV19 | CASSRGVSSYNEQFF | TGTGCCTCCTCGAGGGGGGTCAGCTCCTACAATGAGCAGTTCTTC
TRBJ2-1 | TRBD2 | - | TRBV30 | CAWSKGLAGAYNEQFF | TGTGCCTGGAGTAAGGGACTAGCGGGCGCCTACAATGAGCAGTTCTTC
TRBJ2-7 | - | - | TRBV12-1 | CASSSRTSGAADEQYF | TGTGCCAGCAGCTCCAGGACTAGCGGGGCAGCCGACGAGCAGTACTTC
TRBJ1-3 | - | - | TRBV30 | CAWEEGNTIYF | TGTGCCTGGGAGGAGGGAAACACCATATATTTT
TRBJ2-5 | - | once | TRBV5-1 | CASSFRGGHQETQYF | TGCGCCAGCAGCTTCCGAGGGGGACACCAAGAGACCCAGTACTTC
TRBJ2-6 | - | once | TRBV5-4 | CASSLKGTGANVLTF | TGTGCCAGCAGCTTGAAGGGGACTGGGGCCAACGTCCTGACTTTC
TRBJ2-7 | TRBD2 | - | TRBV7-6 | CASSSTSGSSYEQYF | TGTGCCAGCAGCTCCACTAGCGGGAGTTCCTACGAGCAGTACTTC
TRBJ2-7 | - | - | TRBV21-1 | CASSDQDCYLVHEQYF | TGTGCCAGCAGCGACCAGGACTGCTACCTCGTCCACGAGCAGTACTTC
TRBJ2-1 | - | - | TRBV28 | CASSPLSKANEQFF | TGTGCCAGCAGTCCCCTGAGCAAGGCTAATGAGCAGTTCTTC
TRBJ1-1 | - | - | TRBV5-3 | CARSLGARDTEAFF | TGTGCCAGAAGCTTGGGCGCCAGGGACACTGAAGCTTTCTTT
TRBJ2-1 | - | - | TRBV10-1 | CASSPRDSGGAHEQFF | TGCGCCAGCAGCCCCCGGGACTCCGGGGGAGCCCATGAGCAGTTCTTC
TRBJ2-7 | - | few | TRBV7-9 | CASSLGGATYEQYF | TGTGCCAGCAGCTTAGGAGGGGCGACATACGAGCAGTACTTC
TRBJ2-3 | TRBD2 | - | TRBV6-4 | CASWGLALLSTDTQYF | TGTGCCAGCTGGGGACTAGCGTTACTTAGCACAGATACGCAGTATTTT
TRBJ1-6 | - | - | TRBV5-1 | CASSLSGGIRNSPLHF | TGCGCCAGCAGCTTGAGTGGGGGGATACGTAATTCACCCCTCCACTTT
TRBJ1-2 | TRBD1 | - | TRBV9 | CASRDGTGTNYGYTF | TGTGCCAGCAGGGACGGGACAGGGACAAACTATGGCTACACCTTC
TRBJ1-1 | - | - | TRBV5-6 | CASSLREGSAEAFF | TGTGCCAGCAGCTTGAGGGAAGGGTCCGCTGAAGCTTTCTTT
TRBJ2-1 | TRBD2 | - | TRBV6-4 | CASSPGTSYRGEQFF | TGTGCCAGCAGTCCCGGGACTAGCTATCGGGGTGAGCAGTTCTTC
TRBJ2-5 | - | - | TRBV5-4 | CASSLIPGETQYF | TGTGCCAGCAGCCTTATACCGGGCGAGACCCAGTACTTC
TRBJ2-1 | TRBD2 | - | TRBV10-1 | CASTPGGTSAGIRYNEQFF | TGCGCCAGCACCCCGGGGGGGACTTCAGCGGGGATCCGATACAATGAGCAGTTCTTC
TRBJ1-2 | - | - | TRBV28 | CATTSNYGYTF | TGTGCCACCACCTCTAACTATGGCTACACCTTC
TRBJ2-3 | - | - | TRBV19 | CASSGSSTDTQYF | TGTGCCAGTAGCGGGTCTAGCACAGATACGCAGTATTTT
TRBJ2-3 | - | - | TRBV28 | CASSFQGGTDTQYF | TGTGCCAGCAGTTTCCAGGGCGGGACAGATACGCAGTATTTT
TRBJ2-1 | TRBD2 | - | TRBV7-9 | CASSDPSGSSYNEQFF | TGTGCCAGCAGCGACCCTAGCGGTAGCTCCTACAATGAGCAGTTCTTC
TRBJ1-2 | - | - | TRBV29-1 | CSVEEQGGGYGYTF | TGCAGCGTGGAGGAACAGGGAGGGGGCTATGGCTACACCTTC
TRBJ1-1 | - | - | TRBV3-1/TRBV3-2 | CASSQDRSEAFF | TGTGCCAGCAGCCAAGATCGAAGCGAAGCTTTCTTT
TRBJ2-7 | - | once | TRBV6-2/TRBV6-3 | CASSYSRFEQYF | TGTGCCAGCAGTTACTCCCGATTCGAGCAGTACTTC
TRBJ2-1 | - | - | TRBV6-4 | CASSDRTSDEQFF | TGTGCCAGCAGTGACCGGACTTCGGATGAGCAGTTCTTC
TRBJ2-1 | TRBD2 | - | TRBV3-1/TRBV3-2 | CASSPSGSSYNEQFF | TGTGCCAGCAGCCCAAGCGGGAGCTCCTACAATGAGCAGTTCTTC
TRBJ2-7 | TRBD2 | - | TRBV28 | CASSPVREASYEQYF | TGTGCCAGCAGTCCCGTGCGGGAGGCCTCCTACGAGCAGTACTTC
TRBJ1-1 | - | few | TRBV10-1 | CASSPGVNTEAFF | TGCGCCAGCAGTCCCGGGGTGAACACTGAAGCTTTCTTT
TRBJ1-5 | - | - | TRBV28 | CASSLSGAAHQPQHF | TGTGCCAGCAGTTTATCAGGGGCCGCCCATCAGCCCCAGCATTTT
TRBJ2-5 | - | - | TRBV21-1 | CASSKRVGQETQYF | TGTGCCAGCAGCAAAAGAGTAGGCCAAGAGACCCAGTACTTC
TRBJ1-1 | TRBD1 | - | TRBV11-3 | CASSTDRGLGEAFF | TGTGCCAGCAGCACGGACAGGGGCCTAGGTGAAGCTTTCTTT
TRBJ2-7 | TRBD1 | - | TRBV30 | CAWRGTGGQGEEQYF | TGTGCCTGGAGGGGGACGGGGGGACAGGGAGAAGAGCAGTACTTC
TRBJ2-1 | TRBD1 | - | TRBV5-5 | CASSLTGEPWEQFF | TGTGCCAGCAGCCTCACAGGGGAGCCTTGGGAGCAGTTCTTC
TRBJ2-1 | - | - | TRBV7-3 | CASSLPGTEQFF | TGTGCCAGCAGCTTACCCGGGACAGAGCAGTTCTTC
TRBJ1-1 | - | - | TRBV6-5 | CAVPTVYTEAFF | TGTGCGGTCCCGACGGTGTACACTGAAGCTTTCTTT
TRBJ2-1 | TRBD2 | - | TRBV5-1 | CASSLYGRRRNEQFF | TGCGCCAGCAGCTTGTACGGGAGGAGAAGGAATGAGCAGTTCTTC
TRBJ2-1 | TRBD2 | - | TRBV4-3 | CASSSGLASYNEQFF | TGCGCCAGCAGCTCGGGACTAGCCTCCTACAATGAGCAGTTCTTC